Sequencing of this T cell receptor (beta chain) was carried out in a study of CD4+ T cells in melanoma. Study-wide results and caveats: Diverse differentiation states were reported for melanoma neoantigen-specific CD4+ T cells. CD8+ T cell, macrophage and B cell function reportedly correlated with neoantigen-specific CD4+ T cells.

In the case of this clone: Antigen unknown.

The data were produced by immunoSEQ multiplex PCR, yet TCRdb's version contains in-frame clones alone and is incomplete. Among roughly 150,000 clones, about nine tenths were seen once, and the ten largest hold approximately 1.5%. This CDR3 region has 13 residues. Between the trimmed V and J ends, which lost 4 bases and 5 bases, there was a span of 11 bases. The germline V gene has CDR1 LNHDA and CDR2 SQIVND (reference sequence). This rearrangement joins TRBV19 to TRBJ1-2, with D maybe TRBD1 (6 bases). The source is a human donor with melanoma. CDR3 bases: TGTGCCAGTAGTAGAGGCACAGGGTATGGCTACACCTTC. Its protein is CASSRGTGYGYTF.